Each of the 30 T cell receptor beta chains below was sequenced from the same sample in a study of CD8+ T cells in alopecia areata. Regarding treatment: oral pan-JAK inhibitor, 5-10 mg twice daily. Extracted from the samples, RNA was reverse transcribed into cDNA to serve as the sequencing template. TCRdb's copy holds only in-frame clones and misses some; the assay was immunoSEQ multiplex PCR. The data show about 40,000 clones, with more than 90% seen just once and approximately 20% held by the top ten. The starting material was CD8+ T cells sorted from blood, obtained at week 24, from a patient treated with tofacitinib. Source of these receptors: a human donor with alopecia areata.

The chain carries TRBV7-9 and TRBJ2-7; 8 positions match TRBD1. The V segment lost 4 bases and the J segment 1 base; nucleotides outside the gene matches: 6. CDR3 length equals 15 residues. Looked up from germline, CDR1 is SEHNR and CDR2 is FQNEAQ (reference sequence). The CDR3 sequence: CASSSKGQESYEQYF. CDR3 DNA sequence: TGTGCCAGCAGCTCCAAGGGACAGGAGTCCTACGAGCAGTACTTC.

V usage is TRBV6-5 and J usage is TRBJ2-1; TRBD1 matches at 7 bases. Looked up from germline, CDR1 is MNHEY and CDR2 is SVGAGI. CDR3 length equals 14 residues. CDR3 in DNA: TGTGTCTCAGGGGGAATGGGGCCCTACAATGAGCAGTTCTTC. As protein: CVSGGMGPYNEQFF.

The rearrangement links TRBV27 to TRBJ2-6; no reliable D call. V was cut by 7 bases and J by 1 base, with 11 bases left in between. The CDR3 length is 15 residues. Germline V gene data show CDR1 as MNHEY and CDR2 as SMNVEV (reference sequence). As DNA, the CDR3 is TGTGCCAGCAAACTTTCCGGGTCTGGGGCCAACGTCCTGACTTTC. Protein: CASKLSGSGANVLTF.

The chain recombines TRBV27 with TRBJ2-1, with 9 bases identical to TRBD2. CDR3 length: 17 residues. Germline V CDR1 and CDR2: MNHEY, SMNVEV (reference sequence). After removal of 3 bases from V and 9 bases from J, the junction contained 15 bases not matched to a gene. CDR3 coding DNA: TGTGCCAGCAGTTTCGAGGGACTAGCCGCCGGAACTGCTGAGCAGTTCTTC. It codes for CASSFEGLAAGTAEQFF.

The rearrangement joins TRBV29-1 to TRBJ1-1; tentative D call: TRBD1 (6 bases). The CDR3 totals 11 residues. Germline CDR1 SQVTM, CDR2 ANQGSEA. V lost 6 bases to trimming and J lost 3 bases, with 8 bases between them. The CDR3 region is CSVSGDTEAFF. For the CDR3, the DNA is TGCAGCGTCTCAGGGGACACTGAAGCTTTCTTT.

This rearrangement joins TRBV19 to TRBJ2-7, with a weak D call TRBD2 (7 bases). Trimming stripped 5 bases from V and 5 bases from J, with 19 bases between. CDR3 length: 15 amino acids. The germline gives CDR1 LNHDA, CDR2 SQIVND (reference sequence). The CDR3 loop is CASSPPGGTLHEQYF. CDR3 DNA sequence: TGTGCCAGTAGTCCCCCCGGGGGGACACTCCACGAGCAGTACTTC.

This chain joins TRBV7-9 and TRBJ2-7; 8 bases line up with TRBD1. This CDR3 has 16 amino acids. Germline trimming cut 0 bases from V and 1 base from J; bases unmatched to any gene: 5. CDR1 SEHNR and CDR2 FQNEAQ come from the germline V gene (reference sequence). CDR3 amino acids: CASSLAVGQGSYEQYF. The DNA of the CDR3 is TGTGCCAGCAGCTTAGCGGTTGGACAGGGTTCCTACGAGCAGTACTTC.

The sample holds one count of this clone. This chain connects TRBV29-1 to TRBJ2-7; D not resolved. The CDR3 totals 11 residues. The V gene lost 7 bases and the J gene lost 3 bases, with 10 bases spanning the gap. The germline gives CDR1 SQVTM, CDR2 ANQGSEA. CDR3 amino acids: CSAFLNYEQYF. The CDR3 region has the DNA TGCAGCGCATTCTTGAACTACGAGCAGTACTTC.

The rearrangement joins TRBV29-1 to TRBJ1-1; the D gene is possibly TRBD1 (6 bases). V was cut by 7 bases and J by 5 bases, with 23 bases left in between. The CDR3 loop spans 15 amino acids. From germline, CDR1 is SQVTM and CDR2 ANQGSEA. The CDR3 bases are TGCAGCGCCCCGGCCCCAGCAAAAAGGGGGACTGAAGCTTTCTTT. Translated: CSAPAPAKRGTEAFF.

This chain connects TRBV5-4 to TRBJ2-1; TRBD1 agrees at 7 bases. The CDR3 covers 12 residues. Losses at the gene ends were 4 bases for V and 6 bases for J; bases not matched to a gene: 1. Germline V gene sequence: CDR1 SGHNT, CDR2 YYREEE (reference sequence). The CDR3 protein is CASSPGGNEQFF. Written as DNA, the CDR3 is TGTGCCAGCAGCCCAGGGGGCAATGAGCAGTTCTTC.

The V and J genes are TRBV27 and TRBJ2-5; TRBD1 agrees at 10 bases. Near its end, the DNA agrees better with TRBJ2-7, so the J call may be wrong. Germline V gene data show CDR1 as MNHEY and CDR2 as SMNVEV (reference sequence). The CDR3 contains 14 residues. DNA of the CDR3: TGTGCCAGCAGTTATGGGACAGGGGTATACGAGCAGTACTTC. Translating gives CASSYGTGVYEQYF.

The CDR3 nucleotides read TGTGCCAGTAGTAGCACCGGGGAGCTGTTTTTT. Amino acid sequence: CASSSTGELFF. The rearrangement joins TRBV19 to TRBJ2-2; D is unresolved. Germline assignment: CDR1 LNHDA and CDR2 SQIVND (reference sequence). The CDR3 consists of 11 residues. V shed 4 bases and J shed 4 bases, with 1 base lying between them.

This clone appeared a single time. The rearrangement uses TRBV4-1 and TRBJ2-7, with a weak D call TRBD1 (5 bases). The CDR3 runs 14 residues. V lost 2 bases and J lost 0, with 8 bases in between. CDR1 MGHRA and CDR2 YSYEKL come from the germline V gene. CDR3 sequence reads: CASSQKGASYEQYF. The CDR3 region has the DNA TGCGCCAGCAGCCAAAAAGGGGCCTCCTACGAGCAGTACTTC.

V is TRBV28 and J is TRBJ2-5; no definite D call. Trimming left V 3 bases short and J 2 bases short, with 13 bases between. Germline V gene data show CDR1 as MDHEN and CDR2 as SYDVKM. The CDR3 covers 15 residues. CDR3 amino acids: CASSFRARLQETQYF. The CDR3, as DNA: TGTGCCAGCAGTTTCCGGGCCAGGCTACAAGAGACCCAGTACTTC.

The J gene is TRBJ2-1, the V gene TRBV19; no clear D gene. The germline V gene encodes CDR1 LNHDA and CDR2 SQIVND (reference sequence). This CDR3 contains 17 residues. V gave up 5 bases and J gave up 9 bases, with 26 bases separating them. In DNA form, the CDR3 reads TGTGCCAGTAGTCCGCACCTTACACAGTCGGGTGTAGCTGAGCAGTTCTTC. Its translation: CASSPHLTQSGVAEQFF.

The gene calls are TRBV5-1 and TRBJ1-6; tentative D call: TRBD1 (5 bases). This CDR3 has 16 residues. V gave up 0 bases and J gave up 5 bases, with 12 bases separating them. Germline values: CDR1 SGHRS, CDR2 YFSETQ. In DNA, the CDR3 is TGCGCCAGCAGCTTGGAAGGGGAATATCATAATTCACCCCTCCACTTT. Its translation is CASSLEGEYHNSPLHF.

The chain recombines TRBV27 with TRBJ1-2; no firm D call. The germline V gene encodes CDR1 MNHEY and CDR2 SMNVEV (reference sequence). V gave up 2 bases and J gave up 4 bases, with 8 bases separating them. The CDR3 covers 13 residues. CDR3 bases: TGTGCCAGCAGTTTAAATGGTCTCTATGGCTACACCTTC. Translating it yields CASSLNGLYGYTF.

The V and J genes are TRBV7-9 and TRBJ2-1; TRBD2 matches at 9 bases. The V segment lost 5 bases and the J segment 7 bases; nucleotides outside the gene matches: 15. This CDR3 contains 17 residues. Germline V lookup: CDR1 SEHNR, CDR2 FQNEAQ (reference sequence). The CDR3 nucleotides are TGTGCCAGCAGCCCCCCCCAAGCGGGGGGTCCGAGGAATGAGCAGTTCTTC. This sequence encodes CASSPPQAGGPRNEQFF.

The chain is built from TRBV27 and TRBJ2-7; D remains ambiguous. This CDR3 region has 13 residues. The V gene's germline CDR1 is MNHEY and CDR2 SMNVEV (reference sequence). Trimming removed 0 bases at V and 5 bases at J, with 8 bases between. The CDR3 DNA reads TGTGCCAGCAGTTTATCTGGCGTCCACGAGCAGTACTTC. As protein: CASSLSGVHEQYF.

The V gene is TRBV7-6, the J gene TRBJ2-3; D is possibly TRBD2 (5 bases). The CDR3 is 14 amino acids. Trimming cost V 8 bases and J 3 bases, with 15 bases left between them. Germline V lookup: CDR1 SGHVS, CDR2 FNYEAQ. CDR3 nucleotide sequence: TGTGCCAGCGGCACTAGTGAGTCGACAGATACGCAGTATTTT. It is translated as CASGTSESTDTQYF.

CDR3: CACSTYGSGTEAFF. CDR3 in DNA: TGTGCCTGTAGTACTTACGGGAGTGGAACTGAAGCTTTCTTT. This chain uses TRBV6-5 with TRBJ1-1; D uncertain. The germline CDR1 and CDR2 sequences are MNHEY and SVGAGI. This CDR3 is built from 14 residues. V lost 11 bases to trimming and J lost 5 bases, with 21 bases between them.

This clone has more than one count but fewer than ten. This chain links TRBV4-3 with TRBJ2-3; 13 bases agree with TRBD2. Germline assignment: CDR1 LGHNA and CDR2 YSLEER. The trim removed 1 base at V and 3 bases at J, leaving 7 bases unmatched. The CDR3 is 18 amino acids. CDR3 protein: CASSQVIGTSGVTDTQYF. The CDR3 DNA reads as TGCGCCAGCAGCCAAGTAATCGGGACTAGCGGGGTTACAGATACGCAGTATTTT.

This rearrangement joins TRBV5-5 to TRBJ2-1, with D possibly TRBD1 on 5 matching bases. The CDR3 length is 15 residues. Germline V gene sequence: CDR1 SGHKS, CDR2 YYEKEE (reference sequence). Between the trimmed V and J ends, which lost 0 bases and 8 bases, there was a span of 15 bases. The CDR3, as DNA: TGTGCCAGCAGCTTGGAGGGGAATTTAGAGCATGAGCAGTTCTTC. The encoded protein is CASSLEGNLEHEQFF.

The chain couples TRBV2 to TRBJ2-4, with a tentative D call TRBD1 (6 bases). Trimming took 8 bases from V and 1 from J, leaving 18 bases between them. Germline V lookup: CDR1 SNHLY, CDR2 FYNNEI. The CDR3 runs 16 residues. For the CDR3, the DNA is TGTGCCAGCGGCACAGGGTCGGGGTTGGCCAAAAACATTCAGTACTTC. Protein product: CASGTGSGLAKNIQYF.

This clone was counted a single time. V gene TRBV23-1 combines with J gene TRBJ2-1; D might be TRBD2 (6 bases). TRBV23-1 is sorted into the ORF group, with uncertain function. The CDR3 spans 19 residues. V lost 3 bases and J lost 0, with 21 bases in between. Written as DNA, the CDR3 is TGCGCCAGCAGTCAGGGGAGGCGTAGTGCAGGAAACTCCTACAATGAGCAGTTCTTC. This codes for CASSQGRRSAGNSYNEQFF.

V is TRBV30 and J is TRBJ2-5; D remains ambiguous. The closer fit of TRBJ2-7 to the DNA end suggests the J call may be wrong. CDR1 GTSNPN and CDR2 SVGIG come from the germline V gene (reference sequence). The CDR3 is made up of 11 amino acids. The CDR3 region has the DNA TGTGCCTGGAGTGTACTTAGCGAGCAGTACTTC. This gives the protein CAWSVLSEQYF.

Concerning this clone itself: The junction does not match germline at one end; this may be a read error. The V call is TRBV4-3, the J call TRBJ2-3, with TRBD2 identical over 13 bases. Germline V gene data show CDR1 as LGHNA and CDR2 as YSLEER. The CDR3 is 16 amino acids. In DNA form, the CDR3 reads TGCGCCGGCAGCCAGGGACTAGCGGGGAGTACAGATACGCAGTATTTT. It codes for CAGSQGLAGSTDTQYF.

The DNA for the CDR3 is TGTGCCAGCAGCCCCCGGGGGGCGGGGGAAGAGACCCAGTACTTC. Translated: CASSPRGAGEETQYF. This rearrangement joins TRBV13 to TRBJ2-5, with D possibly being TRBD2 (7 bases). V was trimmed by 5 bases and J by 3 bases, leaving 16 bases between them. This CDR3 comprises 15 residues. CDR1 PRHDT and CDR2 FYEKMQ come from the germline V gene (reference sequence).

The CDR3 DNA is TGTGCCATCCATGACAGGGGCACAGATACGCAGTATTTT. Translated: CAIHDRGTDTQYF. The chain is built from TRBV10-3 and TRBJ2-3; 7 bases map to TRBD1. V shed 8 bases and J 1 base; nucleotides not matched to a gene: 3. Per germline, CDR1 ENHRY and CDR2 SYGVKD. This CDR3 region has 13 residues.

The V gene is TRBV15, the J gene TRBJ2-5; perhaps TRBD2 as D (6 bases). The V gene lost 8 bases and the J gene lost 3 bases, with 13 bases spanning the gap. Germline V CDR1 and CDR2: LNHNV, YYDKDF (reference sequence). The CDR3 spans 13 residues. The CDR3 coding sequence is TGTGCCACCGGGCGGCGGGATAAAGAGACCCAGTACTTC. It encodes CATGRRDKETQYF.